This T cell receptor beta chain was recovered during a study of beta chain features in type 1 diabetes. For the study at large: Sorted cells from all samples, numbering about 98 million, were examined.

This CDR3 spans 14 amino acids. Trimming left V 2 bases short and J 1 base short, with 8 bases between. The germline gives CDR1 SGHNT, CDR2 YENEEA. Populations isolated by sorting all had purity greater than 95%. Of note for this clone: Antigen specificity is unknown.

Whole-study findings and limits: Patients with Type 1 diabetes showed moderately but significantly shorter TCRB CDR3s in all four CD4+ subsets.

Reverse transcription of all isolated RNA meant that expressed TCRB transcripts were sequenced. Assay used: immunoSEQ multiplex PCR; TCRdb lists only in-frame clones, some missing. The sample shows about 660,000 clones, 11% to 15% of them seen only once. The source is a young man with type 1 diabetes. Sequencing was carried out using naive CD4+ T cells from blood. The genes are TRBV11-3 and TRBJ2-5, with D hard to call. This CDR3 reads CASSLRGFQETQYF. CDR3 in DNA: TGTGCCAGCAGCTTACGAGGATTCCAAGAGACCCAGTACTTC.